This passage covers 27 T cell receptor beta chains from one sample sequenced in a study of blood T cell repertoires in COVID-19. Profiled with immunoSEQ multiplex PCR; TCRdb holds only in-frame clones, not every one. The sample shows around 80,000 clones, 75% to 85% of them seen only once. Sequenced material: peripheral blood. These receptors originate from a woman older than 75 with acute or convalescent COVID-19.

V and J are TRBV3-1 (or the pseudogene TRBV3-2) and TRBJ1-4; a possible D gene is TRBD1 (5 bases). The germline V gene has CDR1 LGHDT and CDR2 YNNKEL (reference sequence). The CDR3 has 13 amino acids. The V gene lost 1 base and the J gene lost 15 bases, with 15 bases spanning the gap. CDR3 in amino acids: CASSQVEEGLVFF. CDR3 coding DNA: TGTGCCAGCAGCCAAGTAGAGGAGGGGTTGGTGTTTTTT.

V and J are TRBV7-2 and TRBJ2-3, with 8 bases aligning to TRBD1. Germline CDR1 and CDR2: SGHTA and FQGNSA. Trimming removed 5 bases from V and 2 bases from J; junction bases left unmatched: 3. The CDR3 is 14 residues long. The CDR3 DNA sequence: TGTGCCAGCAGCCCGGACAGGGACACAGATACGCAGTATTTT. Its protein is CASSPDRDTDTQYF.

In the case of this clone: This same CDR3 is encoded by further DNA sequences in the sample. This rearrangement joins TRBV28 to TRBJ2-7; D not certain. The CDR3 contains 12 residues. Per the germline V gene, CDR1 is MDHEN and CDR2 is SYDVKM. V lost 3 bases and J lost 4, with 7 bases in between. As DNA, the CDR3 is TGTGCCAGCAGTTTGCGAGGTTACGAGCAGTACTTC. This encodes CASSLRGYEQYF.

The chain links TRBV10-3 to TRBJ2-1; 7 bases align to TRBD1. Germline CDR1 is ENHRY and CDR2 is SYGVKD. The CDR3 is 14 amino acids. The trim removed 10 bases at V and 7 bases at J, leaving 13 bases unmatched. The CDR3 DNA is TGTGCCAGGGAAAAAGACACAGGGGAGAATGAGCAGTTCTTC. Translated: CAREKDTGENEQFF.

The chain employs TRBV6-2 or TRBV6-3 and TRBJ2-6, with a tentative D call TRBD2 (5 bases). Trimming pared 4 bases from V and 0 bases from J, leaving 10 bases between. Germline V CDR1 and CDR2: MNHEY, SVGEGT. This CDR3 has 16 residues. CDR3 DNA sequence: TGTGCCAGCAGTTTCGGACTGATCTCTGGGGCCAACGTCCTGACTTTC. Its protein product is CASSFGLISGANVLTF.

This rearrangement joins TRBV11-3 to TRBJ2-5; TRBD2 matches at 10 bases. The V gene's germline CDR1 is SGHNT and CDR2 YENEEA. The CDR3 contains 16 residues. V was clipped by 4 bases and J by 1 base; unmatched bases: 6. CDR3 amino acids: CASSSGLAAFQETQYF. Here the CDR3 DNA reads TGTGCCAGCAGCTCCGGACTAGCGGCCTTCCAAGAGACCCAGTACTTC.

V gene TRBV11-1 combines with J gene TRBJ1-1; 7 bases are shared with TRBD1. There are 16 residues in the CDR3. With 1 base clipped from V and 2 bases from J, the junction kept 7 bases outside the gene matches. CDR1 and CDR2 from the germline V gene are SGHAT and FQDESV (reference sequence). Here the CDR3 reads CASSLDTGTANTEAFF. In DNA form, the CDR3 reads TGTGCCAGCAGCTTAGATACCGGGACAGCTAACACTGAAGCTTTCTTT.

The V and J genes are TRBV11-2 and TRBJ2-7; 10 bases agree with TRBD2. The CDR3 sequence is 15 residues long. V gave up 1 base and J gave up 1 base; unmatched junction bases: 1. Germline lookup yields CDR1 SGHAT and CDR2 FQNNGV. As DNA, the CDR3 is TGTGCCAGCAGCTTAGCGGGACTAGCGTCCTACGAGCAGTACTTC. This encodes CASSLAGLASYEQYF.

J is TRBJ2-7 and V is TRBV28; TRBD1 might be the D (6 bases). Germline V gene lookup returns CDR1 MDHEN and CDR2 SYDVKM. The CDR3 length is 13 residues. V was shortened by 10 bases and J by 3 bases, with 16 bases between the two germline ends. As DNA, the CDR3 is TGTGCCACCCACGGTCAGGGGCACTACGAGCAGTACTTC. Translated: CATHGQGHYEQYF.

The chain employs TRBV13 and TRBJ2-3; 16 bases are a match to TRBD2. With 5 bases clipped from V and 5 bases from J, the junction kept 7 bases outside the gene matches. The germline V gene encodes CDR1 PRHDT and CDR2 FYEKMQ (reference sequence). The CDR3 runs to 17 residues. The CDR3 DNA sequence: TGTGCCAGCAGCGCAGGGACTAGCGGGAGGGCGATAGATACGCAGTATTTT. Amino acid sequence: CASSAGTSGRAIDTQYF.

The CDR3 is CSGGGATDTQYF. As DNA, the CDR3 is TGCAGCGGTGGGGGGGCAACAGATACGCAGTATTTT. The chain recombines TRBV29-1 with TRBJ2-3; TRBD2 is a possible D gene (7 bases). CDR1 and CDR2 (germline): SQVTM, ANQGSEA. V was pared by 7 bases and J by 3 bases, with 11 bases between. CDR3 length: 12 residues.

CDR3 nucleotide sequence: TGTGCCAGCAGTTATAAGCGGGTCTTAGCCAAAAACATTCAGTACTTC. The encoded protein is CASSYKRVLAKNIQYF. This sequence joins TRBV2 and TRBJ2-4; D possibly corresponds to TRBD2 (6 bases). V was cut by 5 bases and J by 0 bases, with 14 bases left in between. The CDR3 runs 16 residues. Germline CDR1 SNHLY, CDR2 FYNNEI. The full variable domain, its missing parts supplied by reference TRBV2 and TRBJ2-4, is EPEVTQTPSHQVTQMGQEVILRCVPISNHLYFYWYRQILGQKVEFLVSFYNNEISEKSEIFDDQFSVERPDGSNFTLKIRSTKLEDSAMYFCASSYKRVLAKNIQYFGAGTRLSVL.

This sequence joins TRBV7-2 and TRBJ2-3; D possibly corresponds to TRBD1 (6 bases). The V end lost 5 bases, the J end lost 3 bases, and 21 bases lay between the germline ends. Looked up from germline, CDR1 is SGHTA and CDR2 is FQGNSA. There are 17 residues in the CDR3. Here the CDR3 reads CASSARWGRGFTDTQYF. The CDR3 DNA is TGTGCCAGCAGCGCCCGATGGGGCAGGGGATTTACAGATACGCAGTATTTT.

J is TRBJ2-3 and V is TRBV10-3; 7 nucleotides line up with TRBD2. CDR1 is ENHRY, CDR2 SYGVKD, per germline. This CDR3 contains 12 residues. V shed 5 bases, J shed 5 bases, and the junction held 1 base outside the gene matches. CDR3 in DNA: TGTGCCATCAGTTCGGGGGGAGATACGCAGTATTTT. This translates into CAISSGGDTQYF.

The chain couples TRBV29-1 to TRBJ2-2, with 12 bases identical to TRBD1. The CDR3 totals 16 residues. The germline gives CDR1 SQVTM, CDR2 ANQGSEA. The J segment lost 3 bases and the V segment lost 7 bases, leaving 9 bases of the junction unmatched. CDR3 residues: CSAPGQGAKDTGELFF. For the CDR3, the DNA is TGCAGCGCCCCGGGACAGGGGGCGAAGGACACCGGGGAGCTGTTTTTT.

The V and J genes are TRBV7-9 and TRBJ2-2; the match to TRBD1 covers 8 bases. The germline V gene has CDR1 SEHNR and CDR2 FQNEAQ (reference sequence). The V gene end was trimmed by 5 bases and the J gene end by 3 bases; junction bases not matched to a gene: 5. The CDR3 sequence is 15 residues long. In nucleotides, the CDR3 is TGTGCCAGCAGCACCGGACAGGGAGACACCGGGGAGCTGTTTTTT. As protein: CASSTGQGDTGELFF.

The chain has TRBV5-6 and TRBJ2-7; 7 nucleotides align to TRBD2. CDR3 length equals 16 residues. CDR1 SGHDT and CDR2 YYEEEE come from the germline V gene. V trimming: 0 bases; J trimming: 7 bases; junction bases outside the gene matches: 13. CDR3 in DNA: TGTGCCAGCAGCTTGGACAATAACGGGGGAGCGGGAGAGCAGTACTTC. It specifies CASSLDNNGGAGEQYF. Together with reference TRBV5-6 and TRBJ2-7, the CDR3 gives the full variable domain: DAGVTQSPTHLIKTRGQQVTLRCSPKSGHDTVSWYQQALGQGPQFIFQYYEEEERQRGNFPDRFSGHQFPNYSSELNVNALLLGDSALYLCASSLDNNGGAGEQYFGPGTRLTVT.

This clone has a single count. This sequence joins TRBV7-2 and TRBJ2-3; 16 bases line up with TRBD2. The CDR3 totals 18 residues. After removal of 5 bases from V and 4 bases from J, the junction contained 9 bases not matched to a gene. The germline CDR1 and CDR2 sequences are SGHTA and FQGNSA. This CDR3 reads CASSTRGTSGRAADTQYF. The CDR3 bases are TGTGCCAGCAGCACCCGAGGGACTAGCGGGAGGGCCGCAGATACGCAGTATTTT. Combining the CDR3 with reference TRBV7-2 and TRBJ2-3 gives the whole variable domain GAGVSQSPSNKVTEKGKDVELRCDPISGHTALYWYRQSLGQGLEFLIYFQGNSAPDKSGLPSDRFSAERTGGSVSTLTIQRTQQEDSAVYLCASSTRGTSGRAADTQYFGPGTRLTVL.

V is TRBV10-2 and J is TRBJ2-1; no firm D call. The germline CDR1 and CDR2 sequences are WSHSY and SAAADI. Trimming took 6 bases from V and 5 from J, leaving 11 bases between them. The CDR3 sequence is 13 residues long. The CDR3 DNA sequence: TGCGCCAGCAGAGATTCCGGAGACAATGAGCAGTTCTTC. Protein product: CASRDSGDNEQFF.

J is TRBJ2-7 and V is TRBV11-2, with D perhaps matching TRBD1 (5 bases). Germline V gene lookup returns CDR1 SGHAT and CDR2 FQNNGV. V lost 4 bases and J 2 bases, leaving 15 bases between the germline ends. This CDR3 region has 15 residues. The CDR3 DNA is TGTGCCAGCAGCTCGACAGCCGTCGCAGCCTACGAGCAGTACTTC. It yields the protein CASSSTAVAAYEQYF.

The V gene is TRBV6-5, the J gene TRBJ2-2; 11 nucleotides line up with TRBD1. Unmatched junction bases numbered 6, after V lost 5 bases and J lost 7 bases. This CDR3 is 15 amino acids long. CDR1 MNHEY and CDR2 SVGAGI come from the germline V gene. In nucleotides, the CDR3 is TGTGCCAGCAGTCGGACAGGGGGCACCAGCGGGGAGCTGTTTTTT. This gives the protein CASSRTGGTSGELFF.

In this sample, this clone turned up many times. The chain is built from TRBV24-1 and TRBJ1-2, with 7 nucleotides matching TRBD1. The CDR3 covers 12 residues. Germline CDR1 and CDR2: KGHDR and SFDVKD. J was trimmed by 8 bases and V by 6 bases; bases with no gene match: 5. Here the CDR3 DNA reads TGTGCCACCAGTCAACAGGGGAGCGGCTACACCTTC. Encoded protein: CATSQQGSGYTF.

This rearrangement joins TRBV2 to TRBJ1-1; 9 bases line up with TRBD1. The CDR3 is 12 amino acids. With 5 bases clipped from V and 9 bases from J, the junction kept 4 bases outside the gene matches. CDR1 and CDR2 from the germline V gene are SNHLY and FYNNEI. The CDR3 reads CASSSGQGKAFF. Here the CDR3 DNA reads TGTGCCAGCAGTTCAGGACAGGGGAAAGCTTTCTTT.

The chain employs TRBV7-9 and TRBJ2-1; D perhaps matches TRBD1 (5 bases). The CDR3 totals 15 residues. The V and J ends lost 5 bases and 5 bases respectively, with 16 bases between them. From germline, CDR1 is SEHNR and CDR2 FQNEAQ (reference sequence). The CDR3 DNA follows: TGTGCCAGCAGCCTGAGATTAGACAGTAACAATGAGCAGTTCTTC. Residues: CASSLRLDSNNEQFF. Based on the CDR3 plus reference TRBV7-9 and TRBJ2-1, the full variable domain is DTGVSQNPRHKITKRGQNVTFRCDPISEHNRLYWYRQTLGQGPEFLTYFQNEAQLEKSRLLSDRFSAERPKGSFSTLEIQRTEQGDSAMYLCASSLRLDSNNEQFFGPGTRLTVL.

The V gene is TRBV2, the J gene TRBJ1-5; 8 nucleotides match TRBD1. The CDR3 is 16 residues long. Germline CDR1 reads SNHLY; CDR2 reads FYNNEI. V shed 9 bases and J 0 bases; nucleotides not matched to a gene: 10. CDR3 in amino acids: CASRTGPSFSNQPQHF. CDR3 sequence (DNA): TGTGCCAGTAGGACAGGGCCATCATTTAGCAATCAGCCCCAGCATTTT. The full variable domain, with the rest looked up from reference TRBV2 and TRBJ1-5, is EPEVTQTPSHQVTQMGQEVILRCVPISNHLYFYWYRQILGQKVEFLVSFYNNEISEKSEIFDDQFSVERPDGSNFTLKIRSTKLEDSAMYFCASRTGPSFSNQPQHFGDGTRLSIL.

The chain employs TRBV7-2 and TRBJ2-3; tentative D call: TRBD1 (5 bases). Germline CDR1 is SGHTA and CDR2 is FQGNSA. The CDR3 covers 15 residues. Trimming took off 0 bases at V and 5 bases at J, with 12 bases between the two ends. For the CDR3, the DNA is TGTGCCAGCAGCTTAGCGGGGCGAGGCGGAGATACGCAGTATTTT. This codes for CASSLAGRGGDTQYF.

The chain is built from TRBV6-6 and TRBJ2-3; 7 bases align to TRBD1. The CDR3 is 17 amino acids. The germline V gene has CDR1 MNHNY and CDR2 SVGAGI (reference sequence). Losses at the gene ends were 5 bases for V and 3 bases for J; bases not matched to a gene: 14. CDR3 loop: CASSPRSYPGGTDTQYF. CDR3 nucleotide sequence: TGTGCCAGCAGTCCCCGGTCCTATCCAGGGGGAACAGATACGCAGTATTTT.